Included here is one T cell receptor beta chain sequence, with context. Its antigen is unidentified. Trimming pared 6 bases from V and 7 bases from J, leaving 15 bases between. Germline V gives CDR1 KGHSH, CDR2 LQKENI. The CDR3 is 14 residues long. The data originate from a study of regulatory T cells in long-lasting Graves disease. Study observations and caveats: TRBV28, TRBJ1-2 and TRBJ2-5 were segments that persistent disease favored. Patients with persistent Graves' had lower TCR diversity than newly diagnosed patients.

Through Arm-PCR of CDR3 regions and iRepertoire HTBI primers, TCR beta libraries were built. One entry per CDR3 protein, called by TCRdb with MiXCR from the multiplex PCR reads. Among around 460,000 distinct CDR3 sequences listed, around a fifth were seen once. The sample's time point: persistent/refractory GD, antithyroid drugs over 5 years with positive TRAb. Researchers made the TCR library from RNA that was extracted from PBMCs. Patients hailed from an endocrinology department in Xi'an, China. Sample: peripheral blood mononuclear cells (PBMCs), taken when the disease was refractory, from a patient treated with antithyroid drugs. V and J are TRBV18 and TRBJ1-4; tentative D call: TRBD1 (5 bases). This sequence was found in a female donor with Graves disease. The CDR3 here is CASSRRDPSEKLFF. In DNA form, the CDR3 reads TGTGCCAGCTCGCGCCGGGACCCGAGTGAAAAACTGTTTTTT.